The TCR beta chain under discussion was sequenced for a study of shared clonotypes between healthy human individuals (TCRdb year 2020). Turning to the overall study: A couple of women and a few men aged 18 to 49 years were included in the cohort. For each donor, CD4 naive and CD4 memory were each given three plates, CD8 naive was given two plates, and CD8 memory was given one plate. The study deeply sequenced blood TCR repertoires of about 5 healthy adults to estimate repertoire size and the extent of clonotype sharing between individuals. Libraries were prepared and TCR repertoires were sequenced by different laboratories using diverse techniques, in order to increase sequencing depth and limit assay-specific biases. Between about 0.85 and 8.9 billion PBMCs per donor were obtained by leukapheresis.

Using the deep immunoSEQ assay, multiplex PCR amplified TCR CDR3 regions from genomic DNA. Extracted genomic DNA from each cell subset was distributed evenly across all wells of several immunoSEQ 96-well plates, and each plate was treated as a replicate. For sorted subsets, around 200 ng genomic DNA, equal to tens of thousands of T cell genomes, was loaded into each replicate PCR. Purified libraries were quantified with a Qubit 3.0 fluorometer, sized on a Bioanalyzer 2100, and re-quantified with the KAPA Library Quantification kit. Each immunoSEQ 96-well plate was sequenced on its own single-read 150-cycle Illumina NextSeq 550 flow cell. Per the original workflow: Because the immunoSEQ output included only junctional sequences and no quality scores, the filtering could not be the same as the filtering used for full-length reads. To assign V/J genes and CDR3, sequences were annotated using PyIR, a Python wrapper for IgBLAST v1.9, with IMGT germline references. Any read was removed if the V/J assignment was weak (E-value above 1e-6), the CDR3 was missing, or the read contained stop codons, out-of-frame junctions, or ambiguous translated residues. V3J clonotypes were defined as sequences sharing the same inferred V gene, J gene, and CDR3 amino acid sequence. Percentage overlap between repertoires was computed as shared unique clonotypes divided by the size of the smaller repertoire. Repertoire richness was assessed with RTK rarefaction, the Chao1 estimator, and Recon v2.1 estimates of unobserved clonotypes. OLGA was used to compute generation probabilities for all TCRbeta clonotypes that the gDNA method yielded from a handful of donors. As stored in TCRdb, this immuneACCESS dataset retains in-frame rearrangements with V and J assigned. A fraction of the clones does not appear; measured against another copy, unresolved V genes explain less than half of the discrepancy, and the remainder lacks a known reason. That table furnishes V, J and clone size, whereas the DNA furnished D and trimming. This sample has around 2.1 million clones in its table, and 90% to 95% of those were observed once. The top ten constitute around 1.7% of the sample.

Taken from the germline V gene, the CDR1 and CDR2 loops are MGHRA and YSYEKL. The CDR3 starts with the cysteine, ends with the phenylalanine, and has 15 residues. Kept here is only the CDR3 DNA, which spans 45 bases and is read in frame from base 1. The junction carries 9 bases between V and J, which are trimmed by 2 bases and 2 bases respectively. As concerns this clone: The antigen it binds to is not known. No per-base quality is available; no much larger clone lies one base away.

For the CD8 naive samples, CD45RO-negative cells were positively selected for CCR7, yielding a CD45RA+CCR7+ population from which TemRA cells were excluded. The donors were healthy, HIV-negative adults who had no recently reported acute infections or vaccinations. Every donor was a Caucasian adult residing in Nashville, Tennessee, USA. Blood was obtained by leukapheresis, after which PBMCs were separated by Ficoll-Histopaque density gradient centrifugation and cryopreserved in liquid nitrogen vapor phase. Analytical flow cytometry was used to check the purity and quantity of each magnetically sorted T cell population. From each sorted fraction, genomic DNA was isolated and quantified by UV absorbance on a Nanodrop 2000c. Results and caveats for the whole study, not just this receptor: Compared with non-shared clonotypes, the clonotypes found in all four sorted-subset donors had higher generation probabilities. The genetic and exposure-history diversity represented was limited by the small number of donors. Larger estimated clonotype richness was generally found for naive subsets than for memory subsets. Based on pairwise subsampling, the degree of clonotype sharing among donors was expected to be affected by sequencing depth. Incomplete sequencing was indicated by rarefaction of sorted-subset datasets, despite the large sequencing depth. Sampling was limited to blood, and TCR repertoires in tissue likely differ from TCR repertoires in blood. Across four donors, 5% to 6% of naive CD4, 3.5% of naive CD8, 2.3% of memory CD4, and about 0.44% of memory CD8 clonotypes were shared.

The source of this sequence is a young man in good health. Some clones in this sample may be carry-over from other donors' samples. The rearranged segments are TRBV4-1 and TRBJ2-2; tentative D gene TRBD2, with 5 bases matching. Input material: naive CD8+ T cells from PBMCs. Read against the paper, the sample's cell subset or site label means: CD45RA+CCR7+. CDR3 loop: CASSQSPGNTGELFF. The nucleotide sequence is TGCGCCAGCAGCCAAAGTCCGGGAAACACCGGGGAGCTGTTTTTT.